This T cell receptor (beta chain) was sequenced in a study of blood T cell repertoires in COVID-19. Profiled with immunoSEQ multiplex PCR; TCRdb holds only in-frame clones, not every one. The table has approximately 75,000 clones, 85% seen once. The germline V gene has CDR1 ENHRY and CDR2 SYGVKD. Trimming removed 2 bases from V and 9 bases from J, with 16 bases in between. The CDR3 has 14 amino acids. This sequence joins TRBV10-3 and TRBJ1-2; D is unresolved. This TCR derives from an elderly man with acute or convalescent COVID-19. The sample comprised peripheral blood. CDR3 region: CAISEPGYGISYTF. The DNA for the CDR3 is TGTGCCATCAGTGAGCCGGGCTACGGGATAAGCTACACCTTC.